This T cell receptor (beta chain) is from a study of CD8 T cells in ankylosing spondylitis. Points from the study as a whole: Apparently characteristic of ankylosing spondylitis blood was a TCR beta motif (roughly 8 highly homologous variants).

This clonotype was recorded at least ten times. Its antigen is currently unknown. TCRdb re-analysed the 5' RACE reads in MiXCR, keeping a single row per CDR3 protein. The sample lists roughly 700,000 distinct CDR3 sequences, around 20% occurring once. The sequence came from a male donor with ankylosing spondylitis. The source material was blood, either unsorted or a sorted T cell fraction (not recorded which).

CDR3 nucleotides: TGCGCCAGCAGCTTAGCAGGGGAGGATACGCAGTATTTT. Amino acids: CASSLAGEDTQYF. The genes are TRBV5-1 and TRBJ2-3, with D tentatively TRBD1 (6 bases). Germline V gene lookup returns CDR1 SGHRS and CDR2 YFSETQ. The CDR3 length is 13 residues. V lost 2 bases and J lost 6, with 10 bases in between.